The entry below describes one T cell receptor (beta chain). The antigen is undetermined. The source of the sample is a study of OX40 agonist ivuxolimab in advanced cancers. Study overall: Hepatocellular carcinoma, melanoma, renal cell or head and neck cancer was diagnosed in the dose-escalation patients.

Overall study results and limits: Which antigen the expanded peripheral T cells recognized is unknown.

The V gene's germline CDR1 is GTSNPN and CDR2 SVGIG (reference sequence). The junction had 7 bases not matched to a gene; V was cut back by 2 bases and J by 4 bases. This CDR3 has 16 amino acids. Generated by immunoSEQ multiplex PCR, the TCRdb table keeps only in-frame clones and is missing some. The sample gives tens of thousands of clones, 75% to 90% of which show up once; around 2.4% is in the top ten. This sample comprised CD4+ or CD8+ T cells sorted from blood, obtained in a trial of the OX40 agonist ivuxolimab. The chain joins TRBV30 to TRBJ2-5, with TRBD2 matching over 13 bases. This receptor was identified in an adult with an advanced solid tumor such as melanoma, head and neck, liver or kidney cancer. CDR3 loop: CAWSLTSGGARETQYF. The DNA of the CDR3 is TGTGCCTGGAGTCTTACTAGCGGGGGGGCCAGAGAGACCCAGTACTTC.